The 24 T cell receptor beta chains below all came from one sample that was sequenced in a study of Graves' ophthalmopathy and Graves' hyperthyroidism. Researchers took RNA transcripts and amplified TCR beta CDR3 regions from them. HTBI primers were employed in first-round RT-PCR, then a second-round multiplex PCR followed. TCRdb called the multiplex PCR reads again in MiXCR, with one record for every CDR3 protein. The sample contains about 230,000 distinct CDR3 sequences, around 50% of which appear only once. Source material: peripheral blood. The receptors stem from an adult man with Graves' ophthalmopathy.

This clonotype came up once. The conserved phenylalanine or tryptophan is not found at the CDR3 terminus, so this likely reflects a read error. The chain carries TRBV19 and TRBJ2-7, with TRBD2 matching over 7 bases. CDR1 and CDR2 (germline): LNHDA, SQIVND (reference sequence). The ends lost 11 bases at V and 3 bases at J; junction bases unmatched: 7. The CDR3 runs 12 residues. The DNA of the CDR3 is TGTGCCTGTGGAGCGGGGAACTACGAGCAGTACCTC. This translates into CACGAGNYEQYL.

This rearrangement joins TRBV7-9 to TRBJ1-1, with D unclear. The CDR3 is 15 amino acids. Germline CDR1 and CDR2: SEHNR and FQNEAQ (reference sequence). The germline V and J ends were trimmed by 3 bases and 1 base, with 12 bases remaining between them. CDR3 protein: CASSFYGFSNTEAFF. CDR3 in DNA: TGTGCCAGCAGCTTTTACGGGTTTTCGAACACTGAAGCTTTCTTT.

V usage is TRBV7-3 and J usage is TRBJ1-1; tentatively, D is TRBD1 (6 bases). The CDR3 covers 15 residues. The germline V gene encodes CDR1 SGHTA and CDR2 FQGTGA. Trimming cost V 5 bases and J 0 bases, with 13 bases left between them. The DNA of the CDR3 is TGTGCCAGCAGCACCTCCCAGGGGCTGAACACTGAAGCTTTCTTT. Translated, it gives CASSTSQGLNTEAFF.

The chain combines TRBV12-3 or TRBV12-4 with TRBJ1-5; 8 nucleotides line up with TRBD1. The J segment lost 7 bases and the V segment lost 7 bases, leaving 6 bases of the junction unmatched. This CDR3 is built from 13 residues. CDR3 region: CASTPNRGQPQHF. CDR3 DNA sequence: TGTGCCAGCACCCCGAACAGGGGGCAGCCCCAGCATTTT.

This clonotype was counted between two and nine times. This chain links TRBV20-1 with TRBJ1-6; the D is unclear. CDR1 and CDR2 (germline): DFQATT, SNEGSKA (reference sequence). This CDR3 has 13 amino acids. Deletions cut 6 bases from V and 5 bases from J, with 11 bases between. The CDR3 region has the DNA TGCAGTGCCCTTCCTGGGGATAATTCACCCCTCCACTTT. It is translated as CSALPGDNSPLHF.

This clonotype was found a few times. The chain has TRBV7-8 and TRBJ2-2, with D uncertain. The germline V gene has CDR1 SGHVS and CDR2 FQNEAQ. CDR3 length: 17 residues. V was trimmed by 1 base and J by 5 bases, leaving 17 bases between them. CDR3 coding DNA: TGTGCCAGCAGCTTAGATCCGGGCAGGCCTCGAACCGGGGAGCTGTTTTTT. Encoded protein: CASSLDPGRPRTGELFF.

Only a few counts were recorded for this clonotype. The rearrangement links TRBV7-2 to TRBJ1-3; D might be TRBD1 (6 bases). The length of the CDR3 is 14 residues. Trimming pared 4 bases from V and 3 bases from J, leaving 10 bases between. CDR1 is SGHTA, CDR2 FQGNSA, per germline. This CDR3 reads CASSSTGFGNTIYF. DNA for the CDR3: TGTGCCAGCAGCTCCACAGGGTTTGGAAACACCATATATTTT.

This clonotype was picked up a small number of times. This chain connects TRBV24-1 to TRBJ2-7; weak D call: TRBD1 (6 bases). Trimming pared 5 bases from V and 0 bases from J, leaving 13 bases between. The CDR3 consists of 15 residues. Germline-derived CDR1 and CDR2 are KGHDR and SFDVKD. The CDR3 DNA sequence: TGTGCCACCAGTGGGGGACAAAGGAGCTCCTACGAGCAGTACTTC. Translation gives CATSGGQRSSYEQYF.

This clonotype was observed at least ten times. V gene TRBV10-3 combines with J gene TRBJ1-1, with a weak D call TRBD1 (6 bases). The CDR3 contains 14 residues. Per the germline V gene, CDR1 is ENHRY and CDR2 is SYGVKD. Trimming stripped 3 bases from V and 4 bases from J, with 12 bases between. Here the CDR3 DNA reads TGTGCCATCAGTGAACAGGGATCGATCACTGAAGCTTTCTTT. It yields the protein CAISEQGSITEAFF.

This clonotype was seen at least ten times. The rearrangement joins TRBV15 to TRBJ1-6; tentative D call: TRBD1 (5 bases). This CDR3 comprises 13 residues. Germline V CDR1 and CDR2: LNHNV, YYDKDF (reference sequence). V shed 5 bases and J shed 7 bases, with 9 bases lying between them. For the CDR3, the DNA is TGTGCCACCAGCGGTTCAGGGAATTCACCCCTCCACTTT. Translating gives CATSGSGNSPLHF. Looking up the rest from reference TRBV15 and TRBJ1-6 gives the full variable domain: DAMVIQNPRYQVTQFGKPVTLSCSQTLNHNVMYWYQQKSSQAPKLLFHYYDKDFNNEADTPDNFQSRRPNTSFCFLDIRSPGLGDTAMYLCATSGSGNSPLHFGNGTRLTVT.

The rearrangement links TRBV20-1 to TRBJ2-7, with 10 bases identical to TRBD2. The CDR3 covers 15 residues. V shed 0 bases and J 4 bases; nucleotides not matched to a gene: 6. The V gene's germline CDR1 is DFQATT and CDR2 SNEGSKA (reference sequence). CDR3 sequence: CSARDPLAGEYEQYF. The CDR3 coding sequence is TGCAGTGCTAGAGATCCCCTAGCGGGAGAGTACGAGCAGTACTTC.

The rearrangement links TRBV2 to TRBJ1-4, with D perhaps TRBD1 (6 bases). There are 14 residues in the CDR3. CDR1 and CDR2 from the germline V gene are SNHLY and FYNNEI. Trimming took off 6 bases at V and 8 bases at J, with 16 bases between the two ends. In nucleotides, the CDR3 is TGTGCCAGCAGGGGGGGCACGGGGGAAGAAAAACTGTTTTTT. Its translation: CASRGGTGEEKLFF.

This clonotype was observed at least ten times. V and J are TRBV24-1 and TRBJ2-6; D is ambiguous. This CDR3 is 13 amino acids long. Trimming took 10 bases from V and 0 from J, leaving 6 bases between them. The germline V gene has CDR1 KGHDR and CDR2 SFDVKD. The CDR3 region is CATAASGANVLTF. In nucleotides, the CDR3 is TGTGCCACGGCAGCCTCTGGGGCCAACGTCCTGACTTTC.

J is TRBJ2-2 and V is TRBV12-3 or TRBV12-4; 9 nucleotides line up with TRBD1. V lost 3 bases, J lost 4 bases, and 12 bases stayed unmatched. This CDR3 region has 18 residues. The CDR3 coding sequence is TGTGCCAGCAGTTTGGCCGCACAGGGGGCCGGATTCACCGGGGAGCTGTTTTTT. This codes for CASSLAAQGAGFTGELFF.

The J gene is TRBJ2-3, the V gene TRBV15; D gene unclear. Germline loops: CDR1 LNHNV, CDR2 YYDKDF (reference sequence). The CDR3 runs to 14 residues. Trimming pared 3 bases from V and 6 bases from J, leaving 13 bases between. CDR3 sequence: CATSRDRVVDTQYF. CDR3 bases: TGTGCCACCAGCAGGGACCGTGTGGTGGATACGCAGTATTTT. The full variable domain, completed using reference TRBV15 and TRBJ2-3, is DAMVIQNPRYQVTQFGKPVTLSCSQTLNHNVMYWYQQKSSQAPKLLFHYYDKDFNNEADTPDNFQSRRPNTSFCFLDIRSPGLGDTAMYLCATSRDRVVDTQYFGPGTRLTVL.

The rearrangement links TRBV5-1 to TRBJ2-2, with 8 nucleotides matching TRBD1. Germline loops: CDR1 SGHRS, CDR2 YFSETQ. There are 15 residues in the CDR3. V trimming: 2 bases; J trimming: 3 bases; junction bases outside the gene matches: 3. For the CDR3, the DNA is TGCGCCAGCAGCTTAGACAGGGGCGACACCGGGGAGCTGTTTTTT. It codes for CASSLDRGDTGELFF.

The chain recombines TRBV7-2 with TRBJ2-7; D gene ambiguous. This CDR3 contains 13 residues. V lost 4 bases and J 5 bases, leaving 12 bases between the germline ends. The germline V gene encodes CDR1 SGHTA and CDR2 FQGNSA. CDR3 sequence (DNA): TGTGCCAGCAGCTCAACCGAGCCAAACGAGCAGTACTTC. Translation: CASSSTEPNEQYF.

V and J are TRBV28 and TRBJ1-2; D might be TRBD1 (5 bases). V was trimmed by 6 bases and J by 7 bases, leaving 18 bases between them. The CDR3 runs 14 residues. Germline loops: CDR1 MDHEN, CDR2 SYDVKM. The CDR3 loop is CASSPLTEVPGYTF. CDR3 nucleotides: TGTGCCAGCAGCCCCTTGACAGAAGTTCCTGGCTACACCTTC.

This clonotype was seen once. This rearrangement joins TRBV10-2 to TRBJ1-5; perhaps TRBD1 as D (5 bases). The CDR3 extends over 15 amino acids. Germline CDR1 and CDR2: WSHSY and SAAADI. The V and J ends lost 1 base and 5 bases respectively, with 12 bases between them. The CDR3 DNA reads TGCGCCAGCAGTGAGTTTGGGGCCCAATATCAGCCCCAGCATTTT. Protein: CASSEFGAQYQPQHF.

The genes are TRBV12-3 or TRBV12-4 and TRBJ2-5; TRBD1 is a possible D gene (5 bases). CDR3 size: 14 residues. V lost 6 bases to trimming and J lost 5 bases, with 16 bases between them. In DNA form, the CDR3 reads TGTGCCAGCAGCATTAACAGGTTCCTGGAGACCCAGTACTTC. Translation gives CASSINRFLETQYF.

This clonotype came up a few times. This chain links TRBV12-3 or TRBV12-4 with TRBJ1-1, with D possibly matching TRBD1 (5 bases). CDR3 length equals 15 residues. Trimming took 1 base from V and 2 from J, leaving 11 bases between them. The CDR3 protein is CASSLEGTINTEAFF. DNA of the CDR3: TGTGCCAGCAGTTTAGAGGGGACCATTAACACTGAAGCTTTCTTT.

Of note for this clonotype: A read error may produce the germline difference seen at one junction end. The CDR3 loop reads CASSESGTGGHEQYF. The CDR3 DNA follows: TGTGCCAGCAGTGAATCCGGGACAGGGGGTCACGAGCAGTACTTC. The chain carries TRBV10-2 and TRBJ2-7; 11 nucleotides agree with TRBD1. The CDR3 length is 15 residues. CDR1 is WSHSY, CDR2 SAAADI, per germline.

This clonotype occurred a few times. The rearrangement uses TRBV7-8 and TRBJ2-5; TRBD1 matches at 7 bases. CDR1 and CDR2 from the germline V gene are SGHVS and FQNEAQ. This CDR3 comprises 15 residues. Trimming removed 5 bases from V and 1 base from J; junction bases left unmatched: 7. CDR3 residues: CASSDPRTGQETQYF. CDR3 nucleotides: TGTGCCAGCAGCGACCCTCGGACAGGCCAAGAGACCCAGTACTTC.

This clonotype occurred a few times. The chain has TRBV10-3 and TRBJ2-3; no clear D gene. The ends were cut back, 3 bases at V and 2 bases at J, with 3 bases in the middle. The CDR3 has 12 amino acids. CDR1 is ENHRY, CDR2 SYGVKD, per germline. This CDR3 is CAISDHTDTQYF. In nucleotides, the CDR3 is TGTGCCATCAGTGACCACACAGATACGCAGTATTTT.